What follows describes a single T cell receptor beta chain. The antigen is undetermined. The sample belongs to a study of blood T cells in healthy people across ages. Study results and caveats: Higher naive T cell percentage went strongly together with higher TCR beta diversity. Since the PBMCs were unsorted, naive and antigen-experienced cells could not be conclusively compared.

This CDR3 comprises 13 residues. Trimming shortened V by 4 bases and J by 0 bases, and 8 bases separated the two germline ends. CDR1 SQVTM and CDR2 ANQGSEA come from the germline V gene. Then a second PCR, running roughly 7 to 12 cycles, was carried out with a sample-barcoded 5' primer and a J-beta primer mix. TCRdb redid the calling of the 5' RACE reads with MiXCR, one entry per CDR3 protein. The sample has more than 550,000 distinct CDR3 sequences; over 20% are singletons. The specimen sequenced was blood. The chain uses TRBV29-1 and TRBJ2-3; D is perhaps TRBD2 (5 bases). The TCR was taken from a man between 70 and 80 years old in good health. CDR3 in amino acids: CSVGWESTDTQYF. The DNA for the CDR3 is TGCAGCGTTGGGTGGGAGAGCACAGATACGCAGTATTTT.